The clone carrying this T cell receptor beta chain was seen a handful of times. Its antigen is as yet unknown. The data were obtained in a study of T cells in Graves' hyperthyroidism and ophthalmopathy. General study results and limits: Ophthalmopathy and stable hyperthyroidism were separated by a 13 V-J model.

The study based diagnoses on clinical symptoms, serum thyroxine and TRAb, thyroid ultrasound and orbital computed tomography. Amplified regions were TCR beta CDR3 sequences from RNA transcripts. The HTBI primer set drove a first-round RT-PCR of the TCR CDR3. MiXCR was run by TCRdb on the multiplex PCR reads, yielding one entry per CDR3 protein. The sample holds approximately 420,000 distinct CDR3 sequences, roughly 13% seen once. Germline V gene data show CDR1 as DFQATT and CDR2 as SNEGSKA (reference sequence). The V and J ends lost 0 bases and 5 bases, in that order; junction bases with no gene match: 8. The CDR3 consists of 15 residues.

This sequence originates from a woman aged 18-29 years with Graves' hyperthyroidism. Sequencing was carried out using blood. This chain connects TRBV20-1 to TRBJ2-5; TRBD2 matches at 8 bases. Here the CDR3 DNA reads TGCAGTGCTAGAGATCCGGGAGGGCCGGGGGAGACCCAGTACTTC. It specifies CSARDPGGPGETQYF.